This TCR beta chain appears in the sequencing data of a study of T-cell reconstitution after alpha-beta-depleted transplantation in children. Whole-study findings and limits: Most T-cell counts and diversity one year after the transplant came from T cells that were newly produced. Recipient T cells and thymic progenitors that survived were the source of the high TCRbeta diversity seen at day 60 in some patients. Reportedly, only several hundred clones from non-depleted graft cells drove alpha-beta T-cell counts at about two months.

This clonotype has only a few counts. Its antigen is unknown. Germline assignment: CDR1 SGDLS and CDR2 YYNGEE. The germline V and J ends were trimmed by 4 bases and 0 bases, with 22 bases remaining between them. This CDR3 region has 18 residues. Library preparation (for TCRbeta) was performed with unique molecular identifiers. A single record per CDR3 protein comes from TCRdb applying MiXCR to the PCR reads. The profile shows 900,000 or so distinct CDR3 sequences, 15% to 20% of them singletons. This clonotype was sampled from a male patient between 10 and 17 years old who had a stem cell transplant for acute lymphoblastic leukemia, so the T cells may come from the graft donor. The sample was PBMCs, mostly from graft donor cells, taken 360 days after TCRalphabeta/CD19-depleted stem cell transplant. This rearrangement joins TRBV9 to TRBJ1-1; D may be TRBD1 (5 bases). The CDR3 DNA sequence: TGTGCCAGCAGCTCCCCACAGCGGGGGACGAACATGAACACTGAAGCTTTCTTT. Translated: CASSSPQRGTNMNTEAFF.